This is a list of T cell receptor beta chains from one sample in a study of vaccination and CD4 T cells after COVID-19. Each CDR3 protein gets one entry after TCRdb re-called the PCR reads with MiXCR. The repertoire holds around 20,000 distinct CDR3 sequences, with roughly two fifths as singletons. These receptors have no identified antigens. The material was CD4+ T cells from blood, cultured in vitro, obtained before SARS-CoV-2 vaccination. The source is a human donor who had recovered from COVID-19. Each CDR3 is given with its conserved first and last residue. A D gene is named only where the DNA matches it firmly. The listing skips clone size in some rows; elsewhere it reads once, few, many or a size class.

D: TRBD2; size: once; V: TRBV5-6; length: 13; J: TRBJ2-5; CDR3: CASSLGRGETQYF; DNA: TGTGCCAGCAGCCTCGGGCGGGGGGAGACCCAGTACTTC
D: TRBD1; size: few; V: TRBV7-2; length: 14; J: TRBJ1-1; CDR3: CASSFEGAGTEAFF; DNA: TGTGCCAGCAGCTTCGAGGGGGCGGGGACTGAAGCTTTCTTT
D: TRBD1; size: .; V: TRBV6-1; length: 17; J: TRBJ1-1; CDR3: CASSRKGQLLLNTEAFF; DNA: TGTGCCAGCAGCCGAAAGGGACAGCTACTACTGAACACTGAAGCTTTCTTT
D: TRBD1; size: few; V: TRBV7-2; length: 15; J: TRBJ2-1; CDR3: CASSFGQGEYNEQFF; DNA: TGTGCCAGCAGCTTCGGGCAGGGGGAATACAATGAGCAGTTCTTC
D: .; size: .; V: TRBV10-3; length: 14; J: TRBJ2-5; CDR3: CAISESTSKGTQYF; DNA: TGTGCCATCAGTGAGTCGACTAGTAAGGGGACCCAGTACTTC
D: TRBD2; size: .; V: TRBV20-1; length: 16; J: TRBJ2-7; CDR3: CSARDGGSGGPYEQYF; DNA: TGCAGTGCTAGAGATGGGGGGAGCGGGGGGCCTTACGAGCAGTACTTC
D: TRBD1; size: .; V: TRBV6-1; length: 14; J: TRBJ1-6; CDR3: CASSPGQGVAPLHF; DNA: TGTGCCAGCAGCCCCGGACAGGGGGTCGCACCCCTCCACTTT
D: .; size: few; V: TRBV10-1; length: 14; J: TRBJ2-5; CDR3: CAKTRQGPPETQYF; DNA: TGCGCCAAGACTAGACAGGGCCCCCCGGAGACCCAGTACTTC
D: .; size: .; V: TRBV18; length: 15; J: TRBJ2-7; CDR3: CASSLDGGSSYEQYF; DNA: TGTGCCAGCTCACTGGACGGCGGCTCCTCCTACGAGCAGTACTTC
D: TRBD1; size: once; V: TRBV27; length: 14; J: TRBJ1-1; CDR3: CASSSQTGITEAFF; DNA: TGTGCCAGCAGTTCCCAGACAGGGATCACTGAAGCTTTCTTT
D: .; size: .; V: TRBV25-1; length: 15; J: TRBJ2-7; CDR3: CASSEFRAGSYEQYF; DNA: TGTGCCAGCAGTGAATTCAGGGCAGGGTCCTACGAGCAGTACTTC
D: TRBD2; size: few; V: TRBV6-5; length: 16; J: TRBJ2-5; CDR3: CASSYGTSVKQETQYF; DNA: TGTGCCAGCAGTTACGGAACTAGCGTAAAACAAGAGACCCAGTACTTC
D: TRBD1; size: few; V: TRBV29-1; length: 11; J: TRBJ1-1; CDR3: CSARDRYEAFF; DNA: TGCAGCGCCCGGGACAGATATGAAGCTTTCTTT
D: .; size: .; V: TRBV20-1; length: 15; J: TRBJ2-1; CDR3: CSALGAMGSYNEQFF; DNA: TGCAGTGCCCTCGGGGCGATGGGGTCCTACAATGAGCAGTTCTTC
D: .; size: few; V: TRBV6-5; length: 15; J: TRBJ1-6; CDR3: CASSYVPDINSPLHF; DNA: TGTGCCAGCAGTTACGTGCCAGATATCAATTCACCCCTCCACTTT
D: TRBD1; size: few; V: TRBV24-1; length: 15; J: TRBJ2-5; CDR3: CATSSGQLGEETQYF; DNA: TGTGCCACCAGCTCGGGACAGCTGGGGGAAGAGACCCAGTACTTC
D: TRBD1; size: .; V: TRBV10-1; length: 13; J: TRBJ1-2; CDR3: CASSEDRGYGYTF; DNA: TGCGCCAGCAGTGAAGACAGGGGCTATGGCTACACCTTC
D: .; size: .; V: TRBV28; length: 13; J: TRBJ2-7; CDR3: CASSSTGLREQYF; DNA: TGTGCCAGCAGTTCCACAGGTCTTCGCGAGCAGTACTTC
D: .; size: .; V: TRBV15; length: 15; J: TRBJ1-3; CDR3: CATSRVMGSGNTIYF; DNA: TGTGCCACCAGCAGAGTAATGGGCTCTGGAAACACCATATATTTT
D: .; size: .; V: TRBV5-6; length: 15; J: TRBJ1-6; CDR3: CASSFTPWAESPLHF; DNA: TGTGCCAGCAGCTTTACCCCGTGGGCCGAATCACCCCTCCACTTT
D: TRBD2; size: .; V: TRBV6-2/TRBV6-3; length: 15; J: TRBJ2-1; CDR3: CASTASGRDANEQFF; DNA: TGTGCCAGCACCGCCAGCGGGAGAGACGCAAATGAGCAGTTCTTC
D: TRBD2; size: .; V: TRBV19; length: 17; J: TRBJ2-1; CDR3: CASSPGLAGGLAGEQFF; DNA: TGTGCCAGTAGTCCTGGACTAGCGGGAGGGTTGGCCGGTGAGCAGTTCTTC
D: .; size: few; V: TRBV10-3; length: 14; J: TRBJ1-3; CDR3: CAISEGAVSDTIYF; DNA: TGTGCCATCAGTGAGGGGGCAGTTTCCGACACCATATATTTT
D: .; size: few; V: TRBV6-1; length: 13; J: TRBJ2-5; CDR3: CASSGGWWETQYF; DNA: TGTGCCAGCAGTGGAGGGTGGTGGGAGACCCAGTACTTC
D: TRBD2; size: few; V: TRBV20-1; length: 14; J: TRBJ2-5; CDR3: CSAEPLAAQETQYF; DNA: TGCAGTGCTGAGCCTCTAGCGGCTCAAGAGACCCAGTACTTC
D: .; size: .; V: TRBV6-1; length: 15; J: TRBJ1-5; CDR3: CASSPNGGGRQPQHF; DNA: TGTGCCAGCAGCCCGAACGGAGGGGGGCGTCAGCCCCAGCATTTT
D: .; size: .; V: TRBV11-2; length: 14; J: TRBJ1-1; CDR3: CASSFGTLNTEAFF; DNA: TGTGCCAGCAGCTTTGGGACACTGAACACTGAAGCTTTCTTT
D: .; size: .; V: TRBV25-1; length: 12; J: TRBJ1-5; CDR3: CASSDTDQPQHF; DNA: TGTGCCAGCAGTGATACAGATCAGCCCCAGCATTTT
D: TRBD1; size: .; V: TRBV12-3/TRBV12-4; length: 15; J: TRBJ1-5; CDR3: CASSSRGQGDQPQHF; DNA: TGTGCCAGCAGTTCTAGAGGACAGGGGGATCAGCCCCAGCATTTT
D: TRBD1; size: few; V: TRBV4-1; length: 14; J: TRBJ1-2; CDR3: CASGTGPQNYGYTF; DNA: TGCGCCAGTGGGACAGGGCCCCAGAACTATGGCTACACCTTC
D: .; size: .; V: TRBV20-1; length: 11; J: TRBJ2-5; CDR3: CSARGQETQYF; DNA: TGCAGTGCTAGGGGTCAGGAGACCCAGTACTTC
D: TRBD2; size: .; V: TRBV7-3; length: 17; J: TRBJ2-3; CDR3: CASSSGTSGGAVDTQYF; DNA: TGTGCCAGCAGCTCCGGGACTAGCGGGGGGGCTGTAGATACGCAGTATTTT
D: .; size: .; V: TRBV19; length: 16; J: TRBJ1-2; CDR3: CASSSYPQVGNYGYTF; DNA: TGTGCCAGTAGTTCCTACCCCCAGGTTGGGAACTATGGCTACACCTTC
D: TRBD1; size: .; V: TRBV30; length: 13; J: TRBJ2-2; CDR3: CALGQTNTGELFF; DNA: TGTGCCTTGGGACAGACGAACACCGGGGAGCTGTTTTTT
D: TRBD1; size: .; V: TRBV5-6; length: 14; J: TRBJ2-1; CDR3: CASSLDRYYNEQFF; DNA: TGTGCCAGCAGCCTGGACAGGTACTACAATGAGCAGTTCTTC
D: .; size: .; V: TRBV20-1; length: 13; J: TRBJ1-4; CDR3: CSVVPLQGGKLFF; DNA: TGCAGTGTCGTGCCCCTACAGGGCGGAAAACTGTTTTTT
D: TRBD2; size: few; V: TRBV20-1; length: 15; J: TRBJ2-7; CDR3: CSASDVVAGFYEQYF; DNA: TGCAGTGCTAGTGATGTGGTAGCGGGATTTTACGAGCAGTACTTC
D: .; size: .; V: TRBV11-2; length: 15; J: TRBJ2-7; CDR3: CASSTPGQRAYEQYF; DNA: TGTGCCAGCAGCACCCCCGGACAGAGGGCATACGAGCAGTACTTC
D: .; size: .; V: TRBV20-1; length: 13; J: TRBJ2-7; CDR3: CSARLQGLAEQYF; DNA: TGCAGTGCTAGACTCCAGGGGCTAGCGGAGCAGTACTTC
D: TRBD1; size: .; V: TRBV11-2; length: 14; J: TRBJ2-7; CDR3: CASSLDRVGDEQYF; DNA: TGTGCCAGCAGCCTGGACAGGGTTGGCGACGAGCAGTACTTC
D: .; size: .; V: TRBV4-1; length: 14; J: TRBJ1-1; CDR3: CASSSQTVWSLAFF; DNA: TGCGCCAGCAGCTCACAAACGGTTTGGTCGCTGGCTTTCTTT
D: .; size: .; V: TRBV12-3/TRBV12-4; length: 14; J: TRBJ2-5; CDR3: CASRPGPRGATQYF; DNA: TGTGCCAGCAGACCGGGACCCCGTGGAGCGACCCAGTACTTC
D: .; size: .; V: TRBV20-1; length: 11; J: TRBJ2-7; CDR3: CSARDAYEQYF; DNA: TGCAGTGCTAGGGACGCCTACGAGCAGTACTTC
D: .; size: .; V: TRBV28; length: 12; J: TRBJ2-3; CDR3: CASSLLPDTQYF; DNA: TGTGCCAGCAGTTTGCTTCCGGATACGCAGTATTTT
D: .; size: few; V: TRBV28; length: 16; J: TRBJ1-1; CDR3: CASGSIGKGGRTEAFF; DNA: TGTGCCAGCGGATCCATAGGCAAGGGGGGACGGACTGAAGCTTTCTTT
D: .; size: .; V: TRBV19; length: 14; J: TRBJ1-2; CDR3: CASSISRTNYGYTF; DNA: TGTGCCAGTAGTATCTCCAGGACTAACTATGGCTACACCTTC
D: .; size: .; V: TRBV6-1; length: 15; J: TRBJ1-1; CDR3: CASSLIQVMRTEAFF; DNA: TGTGCCAGCAGTCTTATACAGGTAATGAGGACTGAAGCTTTCTTT
D: .; size: few; V: TRBV4-2; length: 14; J: TRBJ1-5; CDR3: CASSQDGVNQPQHF; DNA: TGTGCCAGCAGCCAGGATGGGGTCAATCAGCCCCAGCATTTT
D: .; size: .; V: TRBV27; length: 15; J: TRBJ2-5; CDR3: CASSLSSTSQETQYF; DNA: TGTGCCAGCAGTTTATCGTCCACGTCCCAAGAGACCCAGTACTTC
D: .; size: .; V: TRBV15; length: 14; J: TRBJ1-1; CDR3: CATSRDRVAIEAFF; DNA: TGTGCCACCAGCAGAGATCGCGTAGCCATTGAAGCTTTCTTT